This T cell receptor (beta chain) emerged from a study of blood T cell repertoires in COVID-19. Study-level information: Donors of Cohort 3 who recovered were those that had two negative PCRs, clearance, or symptom resolution. COVID-19 samples from acute and convalescent phases originated in the United States, Italy and Spain. T cells, B-cell-depleted T cells, or PBMCs supplied cDNA or gDNA.

The cohort comprised adults aged about 18 to 100 years residing in some 24 US areas. The CDR3 extends over 15 amino acids. Germline V gene lookup returns CDR1 LGHDT and CDR2 YNNKEL (reference sequence). The V gene end was trimmed by 6 bases and the J gene end by 0 bases; junction bases not matched to a gene: 7. This clone was seen just once. The table came from immunoSEQ multiplex PCR; TCRdb's copy has only in-frame clones and leaves some out. The profile shows fewer than 250,000 clones, over 75% of them singletons. J is TRBJ2-7 and V is TRBV3-1 (or the pseudogene TRBV3-2); 8 bases are a match to TRBD1. The receptor was derived from a man aged 25-40 years in a cohort exposed to, infected with or recovered from COVID-19 (not recorded which). What was sequenced was PBMCs or T cells enriched from blood (not recorded which). DNA for the CDR3: TGTGCCAGCAGTGGCAGGACAGGGCGCTCCTACGAGCAGTACTTC. Translated: CASSGRTGRSYEQYF.